This TCR beta chain was profiled in a study of OX40 agonist ivuxolimab in advanced cancers. Notes on the study in general: At 0.1 to 3.0 mg/kg and by week 6, CD4+ and CD8+ T cells in the blood had expanded clonally. Fewer expanded clones were found on average in CD4+ than in CD8+ T cells.

The method was immunoSEQ multiplex PCR; TCRdb's version includes in-frame clones alone and lacks a portion of them. The data show 70,000 or so clones, 70% to 90% seen once. As for this clone: The antigen is undetermined.

Germline V CDR1 and CDR2: SNHLY, FYNNEI. The V gene lost 1 base and the J gene lost 3 bases, with 9 bases spanning the gap. The CDR3 loop spans 14 amino acids. Patients with a history of autoimmune disease or on systemic immunosuppression were excluded. This sample comprised CD4+ or CD8+ T cells sorted from blood, obtained in a trial of the OX40 agonist ivuxolimab. The sequence was collected from an adult with an advanced solid tumor such as melanoma, head and neck, liver or kidney cancer. The chain carries TRBV2 and TRBJ1-2; a possible D gene is TRBD1 (6 bases). CDR3 protein: CASSEDRVDYGYTF. DNA of the CDR3: TGTGCCAGCAGTGAAGACAGGGTCGACTATGGCTACACCTTC. Full variable domain (missing parts from reference TRBV2 and TRBJ1-2): EPEVTQTPSHQVTQMGQEVILRCVPISNHLYFYWYRQILGQKVEFLVSFYNNEISEKSEIFDDQFSVERPDGSNFTLKIRSTKLEDSAMYFCASSEDRVDYGYTFGSGTRLTVV.